Below are 23 T cell receptor beta chains sequenced from a single sample in a study of cytomegalovirus exposure and HLA in healthy donors. 60 Vbeta and 13 Jbeta primers were used in PCR. Method: immunoSEQ multiplex PCR; TCRdb's copy keeps in-frame clones and lacks some. The sample comprises fewer than 120,000 clones, under 85% of which are singletons, and roughly 6.2% rests with the top ten. Sequences were obtained from PBMCs. All receptors come from a man aged 25-40 years in good health and CMV-seropositive.

This clone has a single count. CDR3 coding DNA: TGTGCCAGTAGTACAGGGGCCTCTGGAAACACCATATATTTT. Translating it yields CASSTGASGNTIYF. V gene TRBV19 combines with J gene TRBJ1-3; tentative D call: TRBD1 (6 bases). The CDR3 length is 14 residues. Trimming removed 4 bases from V and 0 bases from J, with 7 bases in between. Germline V CDR1 and CDR2: LNHDA, SQIVND (reference sequence).

The sample holds a few counts of this clone. This chain connects TRBV7-2 to TRBJ1-1; 7 bases map to TRBD1. CDR3 length equals 17 residues. Looked up from germline, CDR1 is SGHTA and CDR2 is FQGNSA. The junction had 8 bases not matched to a gene; V was cut back by 1 base and J by 0 bases. For the CDR3, the DNA is TGTGCCAGCAGCTTAGTGTCCCCCGGACAGGTGAACACTGAAGCTTTCTTT. Amino acid sequence: CASSLVSPGQVNTEAFF.

This clone appeared a single time. The chain has TRBV21-1 and TRBJ2-7; the listed D gene, TRBD1, was not tested against the DNA. TRBV21-1 is a recognized pseudogene. This CDR3 contains 18 residues. CDR3 region: CASSTKRGYRFGCCEQYF. In DNA, the CDR3 is TGTGCCAGCAGCACAAAAAGGGGGTATCGGTTCGGTTGCTGCGAGCAGTACTTC.

The V gene is TRBV7-3, the J gene TRBJ2-1, with 8 bases matching TRBD2. CDR1 and CDR2 from the germline V gene are SGHTA and FQGTGA. CDR3 size: 15 residues. Unmatched junction bases numbered 6, after V lost 2 bases and J lost 6 bases. The CDR3 loop is CASSLEGGGSNEQFF. CDR3 DNA sequence: TGTGCCAGCAGCTTAGAGGGCGGGGGGAGCAATGAGCAGTTCTTC.

In this sample, this clone turned up a few times. The chain links TRBV19 to TRBJ1-5; a weak D match, TRBD1 (6 bases). Germline loops: CDR1 LNHDA, CDR2 SQIVND (reference sequence). V lost 3 bases and J lost 5, with 11 bases in between. The CDR3 runs 14 residues. CDR3 sequence: CASSMWGGDQPQHF. The CDR3 region has the DNA TGTGCCAGTAGTATGTGGGGGGGCGATCAGCCCCAGCATTTT.

The chain combines TRBV4-2 with TRBJ2-1; 8 positions agree with TRBD2. This CDR3 has 16 residues. CDR1 and CDR2 (germline): LGHNA, YNFKEQ. V lost 7 bases and J lost 5; bases outside the gene matches: 13. The CDR3 sequence: CASTLTTGGAHNEQFF. The CDR3 DNA follows: TGTGCCAGCACCCTAACCACCGGGGGGGCGCACAATGAGCAGTTCTTC.

The chain employs TRBV30 and TRBJ2-1; tentative D call: TRBD1 (6 bases). Germline assignment: CDR1 GTSNPN and CDR2 SVGIG (reference sequence). The CDR3 runs 15 residues. Trimming removed 8 bases at V and 9 bases at J, with 26 bases between. CDR3 amino acids: CALSLTLTGLTEQFF. For the CDR3, the DNA is TGTGCCCTGAGTCTCACCTTGACAGGTCTCACTGAGCAGTTCTTC.

The chain joins TRBV2 to TRBJ1-3; the D is unclear. Germline V gives CDR1 SNHLY, CDR2 FYNNEI. This CDR3 comprises 14 residues. Trimming left V 2 bases short and J 0 bases short, with 5 bases between. The CDR3 sequence is CASSEHSSGNTIYF. DNA for the CDR3: TGTGCCAGCAGTGAACATTCCTCTGGAAACACCATATATTTT.

This clone has just a few counts. The chain has TRBV6-5 and TRBJ1-1; D ambiguous. This CDR3 is 16 amino acids long. The V gene's germline CDR1 is MNHEY and CDR2 SVGAGI. Between the trimmed V and J ends, which lost 2 bases and 5 bases, there was a span of 18 bases. For the CDR3, the DNA is TGTGCCAGCAGTTACCGGCCGGGTGTAAGAAAAACTGAAGCTTTCTTT. This codes for CASSYRPGVRKTEAFF.

The V call is TRBV30, the J call TRBJ2-5; 9 positions agree with TRBD2. Germline lookup yields CDR1 GTSNPN and CDR2 SVGIG (reference sequence). V gave up 5 bases and J gave up 5 bases; unmatched junction bases: 12. The CDR3 has 15 residues. The CDR3 region is CAWGPVRGGEETQYF. DNA for the CDR3: TGTGCCTGGGGGCCTGTGCGGGGGGGCGAGGAGACCCAGTACTTC. Full variable domain (remainder filled in from reference TRBV30 and TRBJ2-5): SQTIHQWPATLVQPVGSPLSLECTVEGTSNPNLYWYRQAAGRGLQLLFYSVGIGQISSEVPQNLSASRPQDRQFILSSKKLLLSDSGFYLCAWGPVRGGEETQYFGPGTRLLVL.

J is TRBJ2-5 and V is TRBV5-5, with a weak D call TRBD2 (6 bases). CDR3 length equals 13 residues. Germline CDR1 reads SGHKS; CDR2 reads YYEKEE (reference sequence). V dropped 0 bases and J dropped 5 bases, with 8 bases sitting between them. The CDR3 region has the DNA TGTGCCAGCAGCTTGGCTGGGGGGGAGACCCAGTACTTC. Amino acid sequence: CASSLAGGETQYF.

J is TRBJ1-2 and V is TRBV7-2; 7 bases fit TRBD1. Germline CDR1 reads SGHTA; CDR2 reads FQGNSA. The CDR3 length is 15 residues. V was pared by 1 base and J by 4 bases, with 6 bases of the junction left unmatched. This CDR3 reads CASSLGSGGIYGYTF. The CDR3 nucleotides read TGTGCCAGCAGCTTAGGGTCAGGGGGGATCTATGGCTACACCTTC.

The chain uses TRBV19 and TRBJ1-2, with TRBD1 matching 7 bases. V lost 7 bases, J lost 2 bases, and 4 bases stayed unmatched. CDR1 is LNHDA and CDR2 is SQIVND in the germline V gene (reference sequence). The CDR3 is made up of 13 amino acids. The chain's CDR3 is CASTDRDNYGYTF. CDR3 DNA: TGTGCCAGTACCGACAGGGACAACTATGGCTACACCTTC.

A note on this clone: The junction and the germline gene differ at one end; a read error may be behind it. V is TRBV7-9 and J is TRBJ1-1, with D uncertain. The CDR3 is 12 amino acids. Looked up from germline, CDR1 is SEHNR and CDR2 is FQNEAQ (reference sequence). The CDR3 protein is CSSSPQNTEAFF. The CDR3 DNA reads as TGTTCCAGCAGCCCACAGAACACTGAAGCTTTCTTT.

The chain couples TRBV27 to TRBJ2-7, with 9 bases aligning to TRBD1. Trimming removed 3 bases from V and 4 bases from J; junction bases left unmatched: 4. Looked up from germline, CDR1 is MNHEY and CDR2 is SMNVEV (reference sequence). The CDR3 loop spans 14 amino acids. The CDR3 bases are TGTGCCAGCAGTTTTGGGACAGGGTGGTACGAGCAGTACTTC. Its translation: CASSFGTGWYEQYF.

The rearrangement links TRBV11-3 to TRBJ2-2; D may be TRBD1 (5 bases). Germline values: CDR1 SGHNT, CDR2 YENEEA. CDR3 length equals 12 residues. Deletions cut 5 bases from V and 6 bases from J, with 7 bases between. CDR3 region: CASSQGAGELFF. The CDR3 DNA sequence: TGTGCCAGCAGCCAAGGGGCCGGGGAGCTGTTTTTT.

V is TRBV19 and J is TRBJ1-4; D ambiguous. The V gene's germline CDR1 is LNHDA and CDR2 SQIVND (reference sequence). The V gene lost 3 bases and the J gene lost 4 bases, with 15 bases spanning the gap. The CDR3 covers 16 residues. The CDR3 bases are TGTGCCAGTAGTATCGTGGCAGGCGTCTATAATGAAAAACTGTTTTTT. Its protein product is CASSIVAGVYNEKLFF.

The V call is TRBV7-2, the J call TRBJ1-2; the D gene is possibly TRBD1 (6 bases). The germline V and J ends were trimmed by 1 base and 7 bases, with 10 bases remaining between them. CDR3 length: 13 amino acids. Germline V gene data show CDR1 as SGHTA and CDR2 as FQGNSA. The CDR3 region has the DNA TGTGCCAGCAGCTTAGGTGGGACAAGTGGCTACACCTTC. It specifies CASSLGGTSGYTF.

In this sample, this clone turned up a few times. The chain combines TRBV10-3 with TRBJ1-1, with D possibly being TRBD1 (5 bases). Trimming left V 2 bases short and J 1 base short, with 11 bases between. The CDR3 consists of 15 residues. Germline V CDR1 and CDR2: ENHRY, SYGVKD. The CDR3 DNA sequence: TGTGCCATCAGTGAGAATAGACAGAAGAACACTGAAGCTTTCTTT. Its protein product is CAISENRQKNTEAFF.

In its sample, this clone was seen once. The J gene is TRBJ1-3, the V gene TRBV30; D unresolved. Germline-derived CDR1 and CDR2 are GTSNPN and SVGIG (reference sequence). CDR3 length equals 15 residues. With 2 bases removed from V and 4 bases from J, the gap between germline ends came to 15 bases. DNA for the CDR3: TGTGCCTGGAGTATCTCCGGGATCCGGGGAAACACCATATATTTT. This sequence encodes CAWSISGIRGNTIYF.

J is TRBJ2-2 and V is TRBV7-9; tentative D call: TRBD2 (5 bases). Germline V gives CDR1 SEHNR, CDR2 FQNEAQ (reference sequence). The CDR3 totals 14 residues. V was cut by 2 bases and J by 7 bases, with 11 bases left in between. The CDR3 loop reads CASSLTGINGELFF. The CDR3 DNA reads TGTGCCAGCAGCTTAACGGGGATTAACGGGGAGCTGTTTTTT.

Turning to this clone: A read error may account for a junction end that differs from germline. This sequence joins TRBV5-6 and TRBJ2-4; D may be TRBD2 (7 bases). CDR1 and CDR2 (germline): SGHDT, YYEEEE. CDR3 length: 13 amino acids. The CDR3: CASSLGGGNILDF. The CDR3 nucleotides are TGTGCCAGCAGCTTAGGGGGGGGGAACATTCTGGACTTC.

The chain recombines TRBV27 with TRBJ2-7, with D unresolved. This CDR3 is built from 14 residues. Germline V gene data show CDR1 as MNHEY and CDR2 as SMNVEV (reference sequence). Trimming left V 2 bases short and J 3 bases short, with 11 bases between. Here the CDR3 DNA reads TGTGCCAGCAGTTTAGGCGCAGGTCGCTACGAGCAGTACTTC. Its protein is CASSLGAGRYEQYF.